This T cell receptor (beta chain) was retrieved from a study of blood T cell repertoires in COVID-19. Recovery among Cohort 3 donors was established by two negative PCRs, clearance, or symptom resolution. Source study methods: The assay estimated nucleated cells by amplifying reference gene primers. Profiled with immunoSEQ multiplex PCR; TCRdb holds only in-frame clones, not every one. That table furnishes V, J and clone size, whereas the DNA furnished D and trimming. The sample has 330,000 or so clones; around 90% are singletons. The source material was PBMCs or T cells enriched from blood (not recorded which). This clonotype originated in a man aged 25-40 years who had recovered from COVID-19.

The CDR3 region is CASSRTDTDTQYF. The CDR3 DNA follows: TGTGCCAGCTCACGGACAGACACAGATACGCAGTATTTT. This sequence joins TRBV18 and TRBJ2-3, with a possible D match to TRBD1 (6 bases). The CDR3 spans 13 residues. The V gene's germline CDR1 is KGHSH and CDR2 LQKENI. Trimming took 4 bases from V and 2 from J, leaving 7 bases between them. Filled out from reference TRBV18 and TRBJ2-3, the complete variable domain reads NAGVMQNPRHLVRRRGQEARLRCSPMKGHSHVYWYRQLPEEGLKFMVYLQKENIIDESGMPKERFSAEFPKEGPSILRIQQVVRGDSAAYFCASSRTDTDTQYFGPGTRLTVL.